This T cell receptor (beta chain) came from a study of blood T cells in healthy people across ages (dated by TCRdb to between 2015 and 2016). At the level of the whole study: In model experiments, template switching captured about one uniquely barcoded TCR beta cDNA molecule for every two T cells. For two donors (one aged 18 to 30 and one aged 80 or older), the study analyzed two additional independent replicas of 1 million unique cDNA reads from the same blood draw. The donors were divided into four age groups: young (average around 15 years), middle-aged (almost 40), aged (approximately 62) and long-lived (roughly 86). Age-related changes in TCR beta repertoire diversity were measured in the study by deep sequencing normalized with unique cDNA molecular identifiers. To avoid experimental bias, donors of different ages were randomly spread across the sequencing lanes. Paper-wide results and their limitations: Donor CMV infection status was unknown, potentially confounding age-related changes in expanded clonotypes. Total diversity estimates from one million sequenced T cells were considered lower bounds and underestimates. Compared with the aged group, the long-lived group had more naive CD4+ T cells, fewer expanded clones and increased TCR diversity, suggesting age selection. Observed TCR beta diversity per million T cells fell roughly linearly with age, and a significant reduction was already apparent by age around 39. The percentage of naive T cells measured by flow cytometry correlated strongly with observed TCR beta diversity. Because profiling used bulk unsorted PBMCs, naive and antigen-experienced compartments could not be compared conclusively.

This clonotype has ten or more counts. Its antigen is still unknown. No much larger clone exists at a distance of one base, and base qualities are not known. Systemically healthy Caucasian individuals from Russia, 39 in total and aged roughly 6 to 95 years, were included as donors. Approximately 9.3 milliliters of peripheral blood were drawn from each donor into EDTA-treated Vacutainer tubes. Ficoll-Paque density-gradient centrifugation was used to isolate PBMCs, with at least 7 million per sample. Total RNA was extracted from PBMCs with Trizol reagent, with at least 6 micrograms obtained per sample. The percentages of naive CD45RAhigh/CD27high T cells were determined by flow cytometry on a PBMC aliquot from every donor. The method behind the library was 5' RACE. TCRdb names Illumina HiSeq 2500 as the instrument used. The second PCR ran for about 6 to 12 cycles and used a J-beta primer mix along with a sample-barcoded 5' primer. A template-switch 5' adaptor carrying 12 random nucleotides introduced a unique molecular identifier onto each TCR beta cDNA molecule. Each sample yielded at least 3 million CDR3-containing paired-end reads. All of the RNA was converted into first-strand cDNA using the Mint cDNA synthesis kit, with a TRBC-specific oligonucleotide serving as the primer. After uracil-DNA glycosylase treatment, a first 18-cycle PCR used universal primers M1SS and BC2_uni_R on all cDNA. As for the authors' bioinformatics: For normalization, 1 million high-quality reads, each with a distinct molecular identifier, were randomly selected from each sample. Reads sharing molecular identifiers were discarded rather than binned into consensus sequences. MiTCR, run with a Q25 quality threshold and the strictest error-elimination algorithm, handled CDR3 identification, clonotype clustering and error correction. A nonparametric unseen species model with Euler transformation was used to estimate lower-bound total TCR beta diversity. TCRdb cleaned the public reads at Q25 with fastp, built clones with MiXCR and kept in-frame beta chains. Merged by CDR3 protein, the rows form single entries marked with the most common genes and DNA. The V and J calls were not made by the authors but by TCRdb's processing. This sample lists approximately 700,000 distinct CDR3 sequences; about 32% were detected once. Together, the top ten hold 15% of the sample.

Material for sequencing was blood. The clonotype comes from a woman older than 75 in good health. Donor details come from another sample of the same person, matched by shared clones.

The CDR3 here reads CASNSFGPGYGYTF. The DNA is TGTGCCAGCAATTCTTTCGGGCCTGGCTATGGCTACACCTTC. In this chain, TRBV28 is recombined with TRBJ1-2; no D segment can be confidently identified. The cysteine opens and the phenylalanine closes a CDR3 of 14 amino acids. The retained sequence is limited to the CDR3, 42 bases, with the frame set at the first base. In the germline V gene, CDR1 corresponds to MDHEN and CDR2 to SYDVKM. The junction shows trimming of 7 bases on V and 4 bases on J, plus 16 bases between the germline ends.